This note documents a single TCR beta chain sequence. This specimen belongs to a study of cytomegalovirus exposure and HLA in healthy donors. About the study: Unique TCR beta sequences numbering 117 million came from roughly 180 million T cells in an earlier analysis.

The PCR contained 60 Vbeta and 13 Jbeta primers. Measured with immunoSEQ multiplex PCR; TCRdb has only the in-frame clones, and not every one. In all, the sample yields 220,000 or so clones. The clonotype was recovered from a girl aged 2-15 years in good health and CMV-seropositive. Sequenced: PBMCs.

The CDR3 DNA sequence: TGTGCCAGCAGCTTGGTGGGGACTAGCGGGAGCACAGATACGCAGTATTTT. It specifies CASSLVGTSGSTDTQYF. This chain joins TRBV5-8 and TRBJ2-3; 12 bases match TRBD2. CDR1 SGHTS and CDR2 YDEGEE come from the germline V gene. Germline trimming cut 0 bases from V and 0 bases from J; bases unmatched to any gene: 2. This CDR3 spans 17 amino acids.